This TCR beta chain was profiled in a study of PD-L1 blockade in urothelial cancer. Across the study: Patients' atezolizumab regimen, 1,200 mg intravenously every 3 weeks, began in the mid-2010s. Patients' prior chemotherapy regimens numbered 0 to 3.

Study-wide points: Clones that were tumor-associated expanded more in the blood of durable-benefit patients at 3 weeks.

The CDR3 spans 15 residues. The ends were cut back, 5 bases at V and 7 bases at J, with 17 bases in the middle. The V gene's germline CDR1 is MGHRA and CDR2 YSYEKL. Measured with immunoSEQ multiplex PCR; TCRdb has only the in-frame clones, and not every one. Found here are about 44,000 clones, roughly four fifths of them singletons; the top ten hold approximately 3%. As for this clone: The antigen is undetermined.

Sequencing was performed on PBMCs, taken around atezolizumab (anti-PD-L1) treatment. The receptor was derived from a man between 65 and 85 years old with urothelial cancer. The J gene is TRBJ1-4, the V gene TRBV4-1; tentatively, D is TRBD1 (5 bases). The CDR3 bases are TGCGCCAGCAGCTCTCGACAGACCTCTTCTGAAAAACTGTTTTTT. Encoded protein: CASSSRQTSSEKLFF.